These T cell receptor beta chains were read from a single sample in a study of CD8+ T cells in alopecia areata. Clones were sequenced by immunoSEQ multiplex PCR, and TCRdb holds only the in-frame ones, with some missing. The sample lists 220,000 or so clones, about 53% occurring once. The sample consisted of CD4+ T cells sorted from blood, taken at week 0. The source is a human donor with alopecia areata. Each CDR3 is given with its conserved first and last residue. Each record gives: clone size, J gene, D gene, V gene, CDR3 protein, CDR3 DNA. A D gene is named only where the DNA matches it firmly. Clone sizes are given selectively: once, few, many, or a class where the clone is expanded.

>NA|TRBJ1-4|TRBD1|TRBV6-5
CASSEGGGGEKLFF
TGTGCCAGCAGTGAAGGGGGCGGAGGTGAAAAACTGTTTTTT
>few|TRBJ1-1|NA|TRBV28
CASRVSLNTEAFF
TGTGCCAGCAGGGTCTCTTTGAACACTGAAGCTTTCTTT
>NA|TRBJ1-1|TRBD1|TRBV7-9
CASSLGDRGTEAFF
TGTGCCAGCAGCTTGGGCGACAGGGGAACTGAAGCTTTCTTT
>NA|TRBJ2-7|NA|TRBV19
CASSDQGSYEQYF
TGTGCCAGTAGTGACCAGGGATCCTACGAGCAGTACTTC
>once|TRBJ2-5|NA|TRBV30
CAWSGRTAQETQYF
TGTGCCTGGAGTGGACGGACAGCTCAAGAGACCCAGTACTTC
>NA|TRBJ2-3|TRBD2|TRBV5-1
CASSSGLAGGTDTQYF
TGCGCCAGCAGCTCCGGACTAGCGGGAGGCACAGATACGCAGTATTTT
>few|TRBJ2-1|NA|TRBV18
CASSQVQHNEQFF
TGTGCCAGCTCACAAGTACAGCACAATGAGCAGTTCTTC
>few|TRBJ1-2|TRBD1|TRBV6-5
CASNAAGGNYGYTF
TGTGCCAGCAACGCGGCAGGGGGAAACTATGGCTACACCTTC
>NA|TRBJ1-6|NA|TRBV6-1
CASSVSRASGSPLHF
TGTGCCAGCAGTGTGTCAAGGGCTAGCGGTTCACCCCTCCACTTT
>NA|TRBJ2-3|TRBD1|TRBV5-1
CASSPGQGWTDTQYF
TGCGCCAGCAGCCCGGGACAGGGGTGGACAGATACGCAGTATTTT
>NA|TRBJ2-5|NA|TRBV7-2
CASSLGRSSYQETQYF
TGTGCCAGCAGCTTAGGTAGATCATCGTACCAAGAGACCCAGTACTTC
>few|TRBJ1-2|NA|TRBV10-3
CAISERPNYGYTF
TGTGCCATCAGTGAACGGCCCAACTATGGCTACACCTTC
>NA|TRBJ1-5|TRBD1|TRBV7-8
CASSPARGQGGNQPQHF
TGTGCCAGCAGCCCCGCCAGGGGACAGGGGGGCAATCAGCCCCAGCATTTT
>once|TRBJ2-7|TRBD2|TRBV30
CAWRRAGEYYEQYF
TGTGCCTGGAGACGGGCGGGAGAGTACTACGAGCAGTACTTC
>NA|TRBJ2-3|NA|TRBV27
CASSPSDSTDTQYF
TGTGCCAGCAGTCCGTCGGACAGCACAGATACGCAGTATTTT
>NA|TRBJ2-1|TRBD2|TRBV30
CAWMATSVITGQFF
TGTGCCTGGATGGCGACTAGCGTCATCACTGGGCAGTTCTTC
>NA|TRBJ2-6|NA|TRBV2
CASTGASRSGANVLTF
TGTGCCAGCACCGGAGCCAGCCGTTCTGGGGCCAACGTCCTGACTTTC
>few|TRBJ1-2|TRBD1|TRBV7-2
CASSTQGQGLDGYTF
TGTGCCAGCAGCACCCAGGGACAGGGGCTAGACGGCTACACCTTC
>few|TRBJ1-2|NA|TRBV6-5
CASTPDGYYGYTF
TGTGCCAGCACCCCAGACGGTTACTATGGCTACACCTTC
>NA|TRBJ1-1|NA|TRBV6-6
CASRRGDTEAFF
TGTGCCAGCAGGCGGGGGGACACTGAAGCTTTCTTT
>NA|TRBJ2-7|NA|TRBV6-5
CASSSLSSGRLYF
TGTGCCAGCAGTTCCCTCTCCTCAGGGAGGCTGTACTTC
>NA|TRBJ1-1|NA|TRBV29-1
CSGYMNTEAFF
TGCAGCGGCTACATGAACACTGAAGCTTTCTTT
>once|TRBJ2-3|NA|TRBV2
CASRGGRTDTQYF
TGTGCCAGCAGGGGGGGCCGCACAGATACGCAGTATTTT
>NA|TRBJ2-1|NA|TRBV9
CASTQAGNSYNEQFF
TGTGCCAGCACGCAGGCGGGGAATTCCTACAATGAGCAGTTCTTC
>NA|TRBJ2-2|TRBD1|TRBV9
CASSVDAPDRGTGELFF
TGTGCCAGCAGCGTAGATGCTCCTGACAGGGGGACCGGGGAGCTGTTTTTT
>NA|TRBJ1-5|NA|TRBV7-3
CASSPTGTTNQPQHF
TGTGCCAGCAGCCCTACCGGGACTACAAATCAGCCCCAGCATTTT
>once|TRBJ1-1|NA|TRBV29-1
CSARGNTEAFF
TGCAGCGCTCGCGGGAACACTGAAGCTTTCTTT
>NA|TRBJ2-7|TRBD2|TRBV2
CASRRRSGGSYEQYF
TGTGCCAGCAGGCGTCGTAGCGGGGGGTCCTACGAGCAGTACTTC
>NA|TRBJ2-7|NA|TRBV29-1
CSARDTHEQYF
TGCAGCGCCCGGGACACGCACGAGCAGTACTTC
>NA|TRBJ1-1|NA|TRBV29-1
CSDFEGTLKGENTEAFF
TGCAGCGACTTCGAAGGGACTCTCAAAGGGGAGAACACTGAAGCTTTCTTT
>few|TRBJ2-3|NA|TRBV4-1
CASSHSGSTDTQYF
TGCGCCAGCAGCCACAGCGGGAGCACAGATACGCAGTATTTT
>NA|TRBJ2-6|NA|TRBV18
CASSQGRTGANVLTF
TGTGCCAGCTCACAGGGGAGGACTGGGGCCAACGTCCTGACTTTC
>NA|TRBJ1-5|TRBD1|TRBV7-8
CASSGGRGGAIQDQPQHF
TGTGCCAGCAGCGGGGGAAGAGGGGGCGCGATCCAGGATCAGCCCCAGCATTTT